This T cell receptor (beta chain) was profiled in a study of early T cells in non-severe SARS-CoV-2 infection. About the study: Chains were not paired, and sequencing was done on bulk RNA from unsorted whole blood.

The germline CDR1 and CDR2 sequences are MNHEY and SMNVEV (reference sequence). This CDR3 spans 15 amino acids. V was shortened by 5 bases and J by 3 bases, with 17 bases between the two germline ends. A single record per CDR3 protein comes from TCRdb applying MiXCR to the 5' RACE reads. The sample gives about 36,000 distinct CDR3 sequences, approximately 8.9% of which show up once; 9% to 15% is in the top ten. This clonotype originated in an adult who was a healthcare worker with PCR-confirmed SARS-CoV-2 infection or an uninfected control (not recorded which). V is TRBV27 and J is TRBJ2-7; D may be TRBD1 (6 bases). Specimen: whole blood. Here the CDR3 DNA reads TGTGCCAGCAGTCCGCTGGACAGAGTCCTCTACGAGCAGTACTTC. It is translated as CASSPLDRVLYEQYF.